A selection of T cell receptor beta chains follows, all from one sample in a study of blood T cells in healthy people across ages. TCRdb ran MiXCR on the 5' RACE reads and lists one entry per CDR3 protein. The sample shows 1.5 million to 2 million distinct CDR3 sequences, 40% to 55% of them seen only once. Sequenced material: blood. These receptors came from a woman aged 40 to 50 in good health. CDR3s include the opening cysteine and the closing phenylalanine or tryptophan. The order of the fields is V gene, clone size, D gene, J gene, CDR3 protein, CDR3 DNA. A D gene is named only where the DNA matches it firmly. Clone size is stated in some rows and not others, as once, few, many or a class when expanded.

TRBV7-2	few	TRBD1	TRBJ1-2	CASSLSPTGSGYGYTF	TGTGCCAGCAGCTTGTCCCCGACAGGGTCTGGCTATGGCTACACCTTC
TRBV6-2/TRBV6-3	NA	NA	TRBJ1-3	CASSATATFRSSGNTIYF	TGTGCCAGCAGTGCGACAGCCACGTTTCGAAGCTCTGGAAACACCATATATTTT
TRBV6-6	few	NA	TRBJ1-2	CASHNRTRGYTF	TGTGCCAGTCACAACAGAACTCGAGGCTACACCTTC
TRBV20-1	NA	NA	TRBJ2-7	CSAMLPGRTYEQYF	TGCAGTGCCATGCTTCCGGGACGGACCTACGAGCAGTACTTC
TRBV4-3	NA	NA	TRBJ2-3	CASSQGAVRLTDTQYF	TGCGCCAGCAGCCAAGGAGCGGTCCGTCTCACAGATACGCAGTATTTT
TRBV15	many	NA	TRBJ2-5	CATEPRYQETQYF	TGTGCCACCGAACCGAGGTACCAAGAGACCCAGTACTTC
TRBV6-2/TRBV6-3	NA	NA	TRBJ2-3	CASSYRQLTDTQYF	TGTGCCAGCAGTTATCGGCAGCTCACAGATACGCAGTATTTT
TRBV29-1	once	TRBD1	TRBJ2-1	CSARDRAWDEQFF	TGCAGCGCCCGGGACAGGGCTTGGGATGAGCAGTTCTTC
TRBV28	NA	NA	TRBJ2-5	CASSLTADQETQYF	TGTGCCAGCAGTTTAACGGCGGACCAAGAGACCCAGTACTTC
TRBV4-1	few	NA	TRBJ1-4	CASSQGWDPTNEKLFF	TGCGCCAGCAGCCAAGGATGGGATCCCACTAATGAAAAACTGTTTTTT
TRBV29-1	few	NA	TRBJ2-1	CSASQGLSYNEQFF	TGCAGCGCCTCTCAGGGCCTATCCTACAATGAGCAGTTCTTC
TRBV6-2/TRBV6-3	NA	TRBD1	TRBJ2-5	CASRATGSKETQYF	TGTGCCAGCAGGGCGACAGGGTCAAAAGAGACCCAGTACTTC
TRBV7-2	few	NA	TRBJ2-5	CASSLGASWGQETQYF	TGTGCCAGCAGCTTAGGGGCTAGCTGGGGGCAAGAGACCCAGTACTTC
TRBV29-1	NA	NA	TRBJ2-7	CSVEESRDEQYF	TGCAGCGTTGAAGAATCCAGGGACGAGCAGTACTTC
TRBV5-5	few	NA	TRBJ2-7	CASSWGTLYSYEQYF	TGTGCCAGCAGCTGGGGAACATTATACTCCTACGAGCAGTACTTC
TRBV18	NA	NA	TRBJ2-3	CASSSRETDTQYF	TGTGCCAGCTCGTCCAGGGAGACAGATACGCAGTATTTT
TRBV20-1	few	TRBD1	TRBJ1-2	CSARGGQGTGYTF	TGCAGTGCTAGAGGGGGACAGGGTACCGGCTACACCTTC
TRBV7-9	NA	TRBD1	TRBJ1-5	CASSFGPEPGQNNQPQHF	TGTGCCAGCAGCTTTGGCCCCGAACCGGGACAGAACAATCAGCCCCAGCATTTT
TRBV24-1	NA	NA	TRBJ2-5	CATSGGEGGSLQETQYF	TGTGCCACCAGTGGCGGTGAGGGGGGCAGCCTCCAGGAGACCCAGTACTTC
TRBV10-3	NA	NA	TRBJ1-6	CATGTANSPLHF	TGTGCCACCGGAACGGCTAATTCACCCCTCCACTTT
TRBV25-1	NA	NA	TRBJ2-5	CASSRTLSGEQYF	TGTGCCAGCAGCCGGACCCTCTCGGGTGAGCAGTACTTC
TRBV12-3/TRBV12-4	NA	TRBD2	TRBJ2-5	CASSFGGGGYNEQYF	TGTGCCAGCAGTTTCGGCGGGGGGGGCTACAATGAGCAGTACTTC
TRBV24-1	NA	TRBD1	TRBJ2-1	CATSDLRTGNGEQFF	TGTGCCACCAGTGATTTGAGGACAGGGAACGGTGAGCAGTTCTTC
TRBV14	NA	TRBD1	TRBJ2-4	CASSQAGGSIQYF	TGTGCCAGCAGCCAAGCAGGGGGCAGCATTCAGTACTTC
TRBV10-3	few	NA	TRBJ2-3	CAISEWLSDTDTQYF	TGTGCCATCAGTGAGTGGCTCTCCGACACAGATACGCAGTATTTT
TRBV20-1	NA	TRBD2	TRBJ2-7	CSARDYGRGQETRYF	TGCAGTGCTAGAGATTACGGGAGGGGTCAAGAGACCCGGTACTTC
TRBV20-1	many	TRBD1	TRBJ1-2	CSPGQGADGYTF	TGCAGCCCAGGGCAGGGGGCGGATGGCTACACCTTC